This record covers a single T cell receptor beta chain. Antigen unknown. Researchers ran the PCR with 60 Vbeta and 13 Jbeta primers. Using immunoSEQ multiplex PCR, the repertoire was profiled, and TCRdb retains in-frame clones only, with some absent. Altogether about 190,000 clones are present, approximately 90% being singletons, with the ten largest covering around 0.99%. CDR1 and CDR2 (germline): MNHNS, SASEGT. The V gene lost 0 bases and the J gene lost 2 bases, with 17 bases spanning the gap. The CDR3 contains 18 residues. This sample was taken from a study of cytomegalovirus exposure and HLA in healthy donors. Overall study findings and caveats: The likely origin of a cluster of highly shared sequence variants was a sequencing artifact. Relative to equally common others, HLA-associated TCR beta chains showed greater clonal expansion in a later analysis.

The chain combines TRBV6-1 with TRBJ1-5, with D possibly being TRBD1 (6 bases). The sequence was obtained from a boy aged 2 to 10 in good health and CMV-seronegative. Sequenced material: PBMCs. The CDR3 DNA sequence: TGTGCCAGCAGTGAAGCTTCCGGGGTGGGGGCGGGCAATCAGCCCCAGCATTTT. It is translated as CASSEASGVGAGNQPQHF.